This T cell receptor (beta chain) was observed in a study of shared clonotypes between healthy human individuals. The overall study: Each donor's CD8 memory used one plate, CD8 naive two, each CD4 subset three. Whole-study findings and limits: Sampling included only blood; tissue repertoires likely differ. Generation probabilities of non-shared clonotypes were lower (relative to those shared by all four donors).

Of note for this clone: The target antigen is unknown.

The CDR3 extends over 16 amino acids. The junction had 3 bases not matched to a gene; V was cut back by 0 bases and J by 2 bases. CDR1 and CDR2 (germline): MGHRA, YSYEKL. The repertoire was sequenced with immunoSEQ multiplex PCR; TCRdb's copy has only in-frame clones and lacks some. The data hold more than 550,000 clones, with roughly 87% observed a single time. Healthy HIV-negative adults with no recent acute infections or vaccinations were recruited as donors. V gene TRBV4-1 combines with J gene TRBJ2-2, with 7 bases matching TRBD2. This sequence originates from a man aged 18 to 29 in good health. Some clones in this sample may be carry-over from other donors' samples. Sequenced sample: memory CD8+ T cells from PBMCs. As for subset: CD45RO+ cells pooled with CCR7-negative TemRA cells. The CDR3 coding sequence is TGCGCCAGCAGCCAAGATCCTAGCGGAAACACCGGGGAGCTGTTTTTT. Translated: CASSQDPSGNTGELFF.